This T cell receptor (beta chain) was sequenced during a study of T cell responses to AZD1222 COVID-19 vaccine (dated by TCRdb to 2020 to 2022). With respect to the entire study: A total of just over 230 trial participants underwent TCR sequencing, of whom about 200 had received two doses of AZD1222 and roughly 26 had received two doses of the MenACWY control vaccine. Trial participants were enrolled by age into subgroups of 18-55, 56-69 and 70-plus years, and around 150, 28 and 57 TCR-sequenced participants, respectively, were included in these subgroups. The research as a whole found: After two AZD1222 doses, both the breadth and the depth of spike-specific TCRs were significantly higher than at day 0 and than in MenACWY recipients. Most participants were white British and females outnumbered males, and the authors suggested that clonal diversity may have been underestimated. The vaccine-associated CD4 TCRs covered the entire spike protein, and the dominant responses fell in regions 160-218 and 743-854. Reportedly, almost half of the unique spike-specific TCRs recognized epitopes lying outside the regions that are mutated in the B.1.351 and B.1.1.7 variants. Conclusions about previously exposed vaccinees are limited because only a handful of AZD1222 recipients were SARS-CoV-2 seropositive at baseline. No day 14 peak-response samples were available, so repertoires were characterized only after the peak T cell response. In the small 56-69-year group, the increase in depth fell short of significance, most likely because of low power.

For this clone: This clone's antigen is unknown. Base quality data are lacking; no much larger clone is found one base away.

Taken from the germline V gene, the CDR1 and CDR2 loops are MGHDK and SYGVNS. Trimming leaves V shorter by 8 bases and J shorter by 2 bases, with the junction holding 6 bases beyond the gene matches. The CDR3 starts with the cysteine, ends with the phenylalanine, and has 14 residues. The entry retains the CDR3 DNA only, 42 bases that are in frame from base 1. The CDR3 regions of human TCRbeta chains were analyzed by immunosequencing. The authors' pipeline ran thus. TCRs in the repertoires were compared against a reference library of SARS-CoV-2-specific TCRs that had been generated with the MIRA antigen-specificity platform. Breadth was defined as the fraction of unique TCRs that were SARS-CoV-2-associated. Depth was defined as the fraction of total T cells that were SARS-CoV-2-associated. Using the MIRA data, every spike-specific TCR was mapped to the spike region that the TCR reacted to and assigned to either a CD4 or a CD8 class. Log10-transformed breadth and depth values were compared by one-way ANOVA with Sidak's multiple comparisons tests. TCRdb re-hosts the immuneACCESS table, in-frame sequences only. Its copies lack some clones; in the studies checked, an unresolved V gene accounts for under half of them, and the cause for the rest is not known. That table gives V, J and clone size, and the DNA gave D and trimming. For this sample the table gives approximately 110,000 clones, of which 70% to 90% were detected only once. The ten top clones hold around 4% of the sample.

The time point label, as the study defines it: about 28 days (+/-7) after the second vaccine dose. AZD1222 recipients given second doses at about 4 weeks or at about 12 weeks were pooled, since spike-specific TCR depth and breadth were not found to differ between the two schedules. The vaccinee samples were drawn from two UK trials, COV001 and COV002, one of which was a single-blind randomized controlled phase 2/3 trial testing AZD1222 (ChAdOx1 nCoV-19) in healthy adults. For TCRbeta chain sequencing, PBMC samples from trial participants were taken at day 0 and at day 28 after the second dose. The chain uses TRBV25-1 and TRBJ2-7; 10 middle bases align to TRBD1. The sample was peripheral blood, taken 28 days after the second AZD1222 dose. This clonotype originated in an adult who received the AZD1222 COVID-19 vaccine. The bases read TGTGCCAGCGGAGGGACAGGGGTAACCTACGAGCAGTACTTC. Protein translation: CASGGTGVTYEQYF.